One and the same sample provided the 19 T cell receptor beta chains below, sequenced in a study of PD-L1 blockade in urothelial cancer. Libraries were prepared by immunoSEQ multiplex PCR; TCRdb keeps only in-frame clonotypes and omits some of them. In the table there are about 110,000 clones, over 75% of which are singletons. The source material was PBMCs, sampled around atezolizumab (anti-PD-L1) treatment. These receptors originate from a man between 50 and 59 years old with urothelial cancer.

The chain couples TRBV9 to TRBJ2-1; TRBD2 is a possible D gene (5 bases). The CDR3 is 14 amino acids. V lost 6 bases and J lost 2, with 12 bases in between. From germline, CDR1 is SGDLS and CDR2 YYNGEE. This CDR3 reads CASKAGNTYNEQFF. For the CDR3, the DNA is TGTGCCAGCAAAGCCGGGAACACCTACAATGAGCAGTTCTTC.

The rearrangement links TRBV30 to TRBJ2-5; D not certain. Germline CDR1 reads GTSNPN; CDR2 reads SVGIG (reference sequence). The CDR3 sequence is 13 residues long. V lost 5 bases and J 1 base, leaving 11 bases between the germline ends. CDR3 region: CAWDTMAQETQYF. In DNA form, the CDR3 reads TGTGCCTGGGACACGATGGCCCAAGAGACCCAGTACTTC.

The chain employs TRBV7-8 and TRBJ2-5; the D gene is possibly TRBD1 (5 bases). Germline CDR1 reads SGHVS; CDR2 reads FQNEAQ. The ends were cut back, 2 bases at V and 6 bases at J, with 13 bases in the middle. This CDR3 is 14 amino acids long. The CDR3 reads CASSLSGSTKTQYF. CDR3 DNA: TGTGCCAGCAGCTTATCAGGGTCTACAAAGACCCAGTACTTC.

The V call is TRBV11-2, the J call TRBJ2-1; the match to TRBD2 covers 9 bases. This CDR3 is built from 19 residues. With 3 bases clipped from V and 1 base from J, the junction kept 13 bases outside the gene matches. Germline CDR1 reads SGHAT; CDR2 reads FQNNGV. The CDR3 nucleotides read TGTGCCAGCAGCTTTTGGCGGGCTAGCGGGATCTCATCCTACAATGAGCAGTTCTTC. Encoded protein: CASSFWRASGISSYNEQFF.

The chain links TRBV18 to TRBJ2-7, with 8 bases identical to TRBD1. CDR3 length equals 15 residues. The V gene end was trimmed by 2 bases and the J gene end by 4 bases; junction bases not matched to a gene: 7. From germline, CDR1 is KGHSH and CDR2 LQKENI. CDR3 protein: CASSPRTGNEYEQYF. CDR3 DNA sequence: TGTGCCAGCTCACCAAGGACAGGGAACGAATACGAGCAGTACTTC. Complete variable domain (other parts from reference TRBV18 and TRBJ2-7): NAGVMQNPRHLVRRRGQEARLRCSPMKGHSHVYWYRQLPEEGLKFMVYLQKENIIDESGMPKERFSAEFPKEGPSILRIQQVVRGDSAAYFCASSPRTGNEYEQYFGPGTRLTVT.

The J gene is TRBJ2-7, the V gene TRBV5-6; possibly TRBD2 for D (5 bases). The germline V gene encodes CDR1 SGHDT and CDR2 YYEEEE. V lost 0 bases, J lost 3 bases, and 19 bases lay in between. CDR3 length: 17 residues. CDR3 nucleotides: TGTGCCAGCAGCTTGGAACGTGGACCGACCCGGGGCTACGAGCAGTACTTC. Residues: CASSLERGPTRGYEQYF.

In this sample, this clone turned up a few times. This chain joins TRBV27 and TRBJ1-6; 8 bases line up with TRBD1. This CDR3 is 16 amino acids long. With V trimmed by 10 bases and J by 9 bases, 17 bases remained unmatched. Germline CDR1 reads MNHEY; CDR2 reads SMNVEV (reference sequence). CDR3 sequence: CATHTNSGTGSSPLHF. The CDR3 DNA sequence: TGTGCCACCCATACGAACTCCGGGACAGGCAGTTCACCCCTCCACTTT.

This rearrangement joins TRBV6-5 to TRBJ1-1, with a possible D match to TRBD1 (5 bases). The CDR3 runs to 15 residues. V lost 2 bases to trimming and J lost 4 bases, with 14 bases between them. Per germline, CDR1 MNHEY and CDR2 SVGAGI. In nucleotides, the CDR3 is TGTGCCAGCAGTTACCCAGGCAGGGAGGGCACTGAAGCTTTCTTT. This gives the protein CASSYPGREGTEAFF.

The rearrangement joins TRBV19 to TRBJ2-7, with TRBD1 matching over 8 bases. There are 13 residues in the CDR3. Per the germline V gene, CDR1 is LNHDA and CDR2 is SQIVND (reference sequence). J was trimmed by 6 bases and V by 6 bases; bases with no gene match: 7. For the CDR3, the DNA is TGTGCCAGTAGCGACAGGGGCATGCGCGAGCAGTACTTC. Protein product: CASSDRGMREQYF.

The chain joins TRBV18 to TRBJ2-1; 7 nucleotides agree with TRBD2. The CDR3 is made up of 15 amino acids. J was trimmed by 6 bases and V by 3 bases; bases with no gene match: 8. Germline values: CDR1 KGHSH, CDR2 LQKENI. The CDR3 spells CASSPLAEHFNEQFF. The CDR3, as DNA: TGTGCCAGCTCACCGCTAGCGGAACACTTCAATGAGCAGTTCTTC.

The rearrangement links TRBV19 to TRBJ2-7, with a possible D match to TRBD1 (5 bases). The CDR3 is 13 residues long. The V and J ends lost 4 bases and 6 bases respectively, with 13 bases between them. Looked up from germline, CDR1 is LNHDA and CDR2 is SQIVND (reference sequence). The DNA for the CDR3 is TGTGCCAGTAGTAAGGTTTTAGGGGCCGAGCAGTACTTC. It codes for CASSKVLGAEQYF.

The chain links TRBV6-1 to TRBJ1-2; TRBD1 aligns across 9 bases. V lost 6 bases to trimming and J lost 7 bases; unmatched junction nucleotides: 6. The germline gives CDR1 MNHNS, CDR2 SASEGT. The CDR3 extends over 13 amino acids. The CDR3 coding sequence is TGTGCCAGCAGGGGACAGGGTATCTCTGGCTACACCTTC. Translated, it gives CASRGQGISGYTF.

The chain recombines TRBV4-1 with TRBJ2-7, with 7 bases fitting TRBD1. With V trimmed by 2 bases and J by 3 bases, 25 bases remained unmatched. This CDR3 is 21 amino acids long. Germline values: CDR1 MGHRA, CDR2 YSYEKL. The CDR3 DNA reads TGCGCCAGCAGCCAAAAATACAGGACAGGTCTCGCAGAGGCCGCTCTCTACGAGCAGTACTTC. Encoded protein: CASSQKYRTGLAEAALYEQYF.

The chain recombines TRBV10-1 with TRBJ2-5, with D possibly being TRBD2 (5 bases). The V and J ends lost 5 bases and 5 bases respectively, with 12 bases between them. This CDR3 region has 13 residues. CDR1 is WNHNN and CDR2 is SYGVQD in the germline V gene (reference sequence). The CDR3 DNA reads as TGCGCCAGCAGTCTTTCATCGGGGGAGACCCAGTACTTC. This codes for CASSLSSGETQYF.

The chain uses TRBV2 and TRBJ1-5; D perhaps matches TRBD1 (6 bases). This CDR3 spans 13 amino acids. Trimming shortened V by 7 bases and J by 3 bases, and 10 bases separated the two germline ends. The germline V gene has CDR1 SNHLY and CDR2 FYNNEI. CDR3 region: CASMGGANQPQHF. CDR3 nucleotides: TGTGCCAGCATGGGGGGGGCCAATCAGCCCCAGCATTTT.

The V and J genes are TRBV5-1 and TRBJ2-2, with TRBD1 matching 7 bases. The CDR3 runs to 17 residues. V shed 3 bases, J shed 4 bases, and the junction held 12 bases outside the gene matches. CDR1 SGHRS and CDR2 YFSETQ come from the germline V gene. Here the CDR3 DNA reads TGCGCCAGCAGCTCCCCGAGGGAAACAGGGGTCACCGGGGAGCTGTTTTTT. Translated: CASSSPRETGVTGELFF.

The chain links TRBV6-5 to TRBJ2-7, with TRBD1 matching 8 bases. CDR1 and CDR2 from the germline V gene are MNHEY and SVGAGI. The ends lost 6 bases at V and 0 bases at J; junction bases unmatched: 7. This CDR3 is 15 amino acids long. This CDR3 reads CASSVLTGGSYEQYF. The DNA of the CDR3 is TGTGCCAGCAGCGTCCTCACAGGGGGCTCCTACGAGCAGTACTTC.

The CDR3 spells CASSLAGGLAAYEQYF. The DNA for the CDR3 is TGCGCCAGCAGCTTGGCGGGGGGACTAGCGGCCTACGAGCAGTACTTC. The gene calls are TRBV5-1 and TRBJ2-7, with TRBD2 matching over 11 bases. Trimming took 0 bases from V and 2 from J; bases not matched to a gene: 4. The CDR3 spans 16 residues. The germline CDR1 and CDR2 sequences are SGHRS and YFSETQ.

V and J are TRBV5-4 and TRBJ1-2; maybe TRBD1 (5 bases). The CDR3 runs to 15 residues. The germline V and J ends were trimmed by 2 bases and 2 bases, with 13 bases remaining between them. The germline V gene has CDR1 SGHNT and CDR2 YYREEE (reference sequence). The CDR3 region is CASSLSGSRNYGYTF. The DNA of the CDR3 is TGTGCCAGCAGCTTATCAGGGTCTCGGAACTATGGCTACACCTTC.